This T cell receptor (beta chain) is from a study of blood T cell repertoires in COVID-19 (dated by TCRdb to the early 2020s). Looking at the study overall: Samples covering the acute and convalescent phases of COVID-19 were provided by collaborators in the United States, Italy and Spain. The repertoires were made available in a free public database intended to serve as a resource for research on the immune response to SARS-CoV-2. Samples came from the ongoing ImmuneRACE study (first 160 participants) plus 1,254 subjects from 6 global collaborators. A de-identified subject ID, COVID-19 status, age in years and sex were almost always included in the sample metadata. Subjects who had been exposed to COVID-19, were actively infected with it, or had recovered from it provided the deeply sampled blood TCRbeta repertoires that made up the dataset. Where HLA class I and class II types were available, the types were taken from metadata supplied by the sample provider, not from assay-based typing. The prospective study material was composed of cDNA or gDNA derived from T cells, B-cell-depleted T cells, or PBMCs. Broader findings and caveats from the paper: The quantity of clinical and demographic metadata differed by source and by participant and was supplied without curation.

The collaborating institutions used their own protocols to collect whole blood in K2EDTA tubes. For TCRbeta analysis, collaborators shipped samples in one of three forms: frozen whole blood, isolated PBMCs, or DNA extracted from either of those sample types. Details on this clone: There is no known antigen for this receptor. Base qualities are not provided; no much larger clone lies one nucleotide away.

Taken from the germline V gene (reference sequence), the CDR1 and CDR2 loops are SEHNR and FQNEAQ. V was cut back by 5 bases and J by 4 bases, leaving a gap of 12 bases between them. Reading from cysteine to phenylalanine, the CDR3 counts 14 amino acids. Just the 42-base CDR3 DNA is kept, in frame starting at base 1. The immunoSEQ Assay, a bias-controlled multiplex PCR, was used to amplify TCRbeta CDR3 regions from genomic DNA. Turning to the authors' computational methods: Nucleated cell counts per sample were estimated from amplification of reference gene primers within the assay. To quantify the absolute abundance of each unique TCRbeta CDR3 rearrangement, sequence reads were collapsed and filtered. For each sample, productive Simpson clonality was calculated by taking the square root of Simpson's diversity index across productive rearrangements. TCRdb took this table from immuneACCESS and kept in-frame rearrangements with V and J called. Such tables lack part of the clones; where checked against another copy, unresolved V genes explain under half of the gap, and the rest is unexplained. V, J and clone size were drawn from that table, and D and trimming were deduced from the DNA. The sample contains about 68,000 clones, about nine tenths of them found a single time. The ten largest account for roughly 8.7% of the sample.

The sequence links TRBV7-9 to TRBJ1-5, with no reliable assignment of the D segment. The sequence came from a man aged 30-40 years with acute or convalescent COVID-19. Input material: peripheral blood. The sequenced DNA is TGTGCCAGCAGCCCGGGTCTCGGGAATCAGCCCCAGCATTTT. Its product reads: CASSPGLGNQPQHF.